Below, 17 T cell receptor beta chains from the same sample are listed, as sequenced in a study of vaccination effects on CD4 cells after COVID-19. These receptors' antigens are unknown. Within the ViraFEST assay, antigen-specific CD4+ T cells underwent expansion with viral peptide pools prior to sequencing. Investigators separated out CD4+ T cells once around 11 days of culture had passed. Each participant was administered two doses of either the BNT162b2 or the mRNA-1273 vaccine. Profiled with immunoSEQ multiplex PCR; TCRdb holds only in-frame clones, not every one. The sample carries tens of thousands of clones, about 80% recorded once. Sequenced material: CD4+ T cells from PBMCs cultured with HCoV-OC43 spike peptides, taken after COVID-19 vaccination. Subset described: HCoV-OC43 spike overlapping peptide pool stimulation. These receptors originate from a human donor who received a COVID-19 vaccine.

This clone has a single count. The chain employs TRBV24-1 and TRBJ2-3; 10 bases are shared with TRBD2. The CDR3 has 14 residues. V lost 9 bases to trimming and J lost 0 bases; unmatched junction nucleotides: 2. Germline V gene sequence: CDR1 KGHDR, CDR2 SFDVKD. The CDR3 nucleotides are TGTGCCACCCAACTAGCGGGGAGCACAGATACGCAGTATTTT. Its protein product is CATQLAGSTDTQYF.

The chain has TRBV5-4 and TRBJ2-5; D perhaps matches TRBD2 (6 bases). The germline CDR1 and CDR2 sequences are SGHNT and YYREEE (reference sequence). This CDR3 region has 14 residues. Trimming removed 4 bases from V and 2 bases from J, with 12 bases in between. The CDR3 loop is CASSPSSAQETQYF. The CDR3 DNA is TGTGCCAGCAGCCCGTCTAGCGCGCAAGAGACCCAGTACTTC.

The V gene is TRBV5-1, the J gene TRBJ1-3; D gene unclear. The germline V gene encodes CDR1 SGHRS and CDR2 YFSETQ. The CDR3 is 12 amino acids. V was cut by 2 bases and J by 7 bases, with 7 bases left in between. CDR3: CASSFDSNTIYF. CDR3 nucleotides: TGCGCCAGCAGCTTCGATAGCAACACCATATATTTT.

The chain combines TRBV6-5 with TRBJ1-1; perhaps TRBD1 as D (6 bases). The germline V gene encodes CDR1 MNHEY and CDR2 SVGAGI. The CDR3 spans 13 residues. V dropped 7 bases and J dropped 5 bases, with 14 bases sitting between them. The CDR3 loop is CASMLQGGTEAFF. CDR3 sequence (DNA): TGTGCCAGCATGTTACAGGGAGGGACTGAAGCTTTCTTT.

The gene calls are TRBV24-1 and TRBJ2-3; 8 bases line up with TRBD2. The CDR3 length is 18 residues. Unmatched junction bases numbered 18, after V lost 5 bases and J lost 6 bases. The germline V gene has CDR1 KGHDR and CDR2 SFDVKD. The chain's CDR3 is CATSVSMGGAGAGDTQYF. The CDR3 nucleotides read TGTGCCACCAGTGTGTCGATGGGTGGAGCGGGGGCCGGGGATACGCAGTATTTT.

The V and J genes are TRBV7-2 and TRBJ2-1; TRBD2 aligns across 7 bases. This CDR3 comprises 16 residues. With V trimmed by 0 bases and J by 1 base, 3 bases remained unmatched. CDR1 is SGHTA, CDR2 FQGNSA, per germline. CDR3 sequence: CASSLAASGSYNEQFF. In DNA, the CDR3 is TGTGCCAGCAGCTTAGCGGCTAGCGGATCCTACAATGAGCAGTTCTTC. The whole variable domain, remainder taken from reference TRBV7-2 and TRBJ2-1, is GAGVSQSPSNKVTEKGKDVELRCDPISGHTALYWYRQSLGQGLEFLIYFQGNSAPDKSGLPSDRFSAERTGGSVSTLTIQRTQQEDSAVYLCASSLAASGSYNEQFFGPGTRLTVL.

The chain joins TRBV19 to TRBJ2-5; D gene ambiguous. V dropped 5 bases and J dropped 4 bases, with 11 bases sitting between them. The CDR3 extends over 13 amino acids. From germline, CDR1 is LNHDA and CDR2 SQIVND (reference sequence). CDR3 in DNA: TGTGCCAGTAGTCGTGGGCCCCGAGAGACCCAGTACTTC. It specifies CASSRGPRETQYF.

A single count supports this clone. This sequence joins TRBV28 and TRBJ1-4; D gene uncertain. The V gene's germline CDR1 is MDHEN and CDR2 SYDVKM. This CDR3 comprises 16 residues. Trimming removed 5 bases at V and 0 bases at J, with 13 bases between. The CDR3 DNA reads TGTGCCAGCAGTCTCAACGACTTTGCAACTAATGAAAAACTGTTTTTT. It encodes CASSLNDFATNEKLFF.

V and J are TRBV2 and TRBJ1-2; 9 bases align to TRBD1. V lost 4 bases, J lost 7 bases, and 13 bases stayed unmatched. The CDR3 is made up of 16 amino acids. Germline V lookup: CDR1 SNHLY, CDR2 FYNNEI. The CDR3 loop reads CASSATGGPVKAGYTF. The CDR3 DNA reads TGTGCCAGCAGTGCGACAGGGGGTCCTGTAAAAGCTGGCTACACCTTC.

V and J are TRBV28 and TRBJ1-1; D gene unclear. The V end was cut by 3 bases, the J end by 6 bases, with 8 bases between. This CDR3 has 12 residues. Per the germline V gene, CDR1 is MDHEN and CDR2 is SYDVKM. The CDR3 spells CASSFGSAEAFF. The CDR3 DNA is TGTGCCAGCAGTTTTGGTTCTGCTGAAGCTTTCTTT.

This sequence joins TRBV7-9 and TRBJ2-3, with TRBD2 identical over 13 bases. This CDR3 region has 18 residues. Looked up from germline, CDR1 is SEHNR and CDR2 is FQNEAQ (reference sequence). With 3 bases clipped from V and 4 bases from J, the junction kept 10 bases outside the gene matches. The CDR3 is CASSFTSGGAKAPDTQYF. The CDR3 DNA follows: TGTGCCAGCAGCTTCACTAGCGGGGGGGCGAAGGCACCAGATACGCAGTATTTT.

This clone came up once. The rearrangement links TRBV7-2 to TRBJ1-6, with 8 bases identical to TRBD1. J lost 8 bases, V lost 5 bases, and 2 bases had no gene match. The length of the CDR3 is 13 residues. CDR1 is SGHTA and CDR2 is FQGNSA in the germline V gene. The CDR3 nucleotides read TGTGCCAGCAGCGCGACAGGGGATTCACCCCTCCACTTT. Protein product: CASSATGDSPLHF.

As DNA, the CDR3 is TGTGCCATCAGTGAACAGGCGAGCAATCAGCCCCAGCATTTT. Its protein is CAISEQASNQPQHF. The J gene is TRBJ1-5, the V gene TRBV10-3; D perhaps matches TRBD1 (5 bases). Germline-derived CDR1 and CDR2 are ENHRY and SYGVKD. The ends were cut back, 3 bases at V and 1 base at J, with 7 bases in the middle. The CDR3 is 14 residues long.

The J gene is TRBJ1-4, the V gene TRBV24-1; TRBD1 aligns across 9 bases. The germline V gene encodes CDR1 KGHDR and CDR2 SFDVKD. The CDR3 covers 15 residues. Trimming removed 6 bases from V and 5 bases from J; junction bases left unmatched: 6. The CDR3 here is CATSSPGQGNEKLFF. In nucleotides, the CDR3 is TGTGCCACCAGTTCACCGGGACAGGGCAATGAAAAACTGTTTTTT.

CDR3 DNA sequence: TGTGCCAGCAGCTTACAGGGCATGAACACTGAAGCTTTCTTT. Its protein product is CASSLQGMNTEAFF. The rearrangement joins TRBV11-3 to TRBJ1-1, with D perhaps matching TRBD1 (5 bases). Germline V gives CDR1 SGHNT, CDR2 YENEEA. The V gene lost 2 bases and the J gene lost 0 bases, with 7 bases spanning the gap. This CDR3 region has 14 residues.

A note on this clone: The same CDR3 is also encoded by other DNA sequences in this sample. The genes are TRBV9 and TRBJ1-1; D is unresolved. CDR1 is SGDLS, CDR2 YYNGEE, per germline. The CDR3 consists of 13 residues. The germline V and J ends were trimmed by 0 bases and 1 base, with 4 bases remaining between them. The CDR3 DNA reads as TGTGCCAGCAGCGTAGCAGGGAACACTGAAGCTTTCTTT. Translating it yields CASSVAGNTEAFF.

The rearrangement joins TRBV11-2 to TRBJ2-1; 8 bases agree with TRBD2. The CDR3 length is 15 residues. Germline CDR1 SGHAT, CDR2 FQNNGV. Trimming removed 4 bases from V and 9 bases from J; junction bases left unmatched: 11. Written as DNA, the CDR3 is TGTGCCAGCAGCTATACTAGCGGAAACGCTGGTGAGCAGTTCTTC. Amino acid sequence: CASSYTSGNAGEQFF.